A single sample gave rise to the 21 T cell receptor beta chains below, sequenced in a study of cytomegalovirus exposure and HLA in healthy donors. Researchers ran the PCR with 60 Vbeta and 13 Jbeta primers. Profiling relied on immunoSEQ multiplex PCR, and the TCRdb table lists in-frame clones only, not all of them. This sample has 110,000 to 150,000 clones, with more than 60% found just once. Sample: PBMCs. Receptors originate from a female donor in good health and CMV-seronegative.

This clone was counted a few times. The V call is TRBV6-5, the J call TRBJ1-6; the D gene is possibly TRBD1 (5 bases). There are 13 residues in the CDR3. Trimming pared 2 bases from V and 8 bases from J, leaving 7 bases between. The V gene's germline CDR1 is MNHEY and CDR2 SVGAGI. CDR3 region: CASSYRGDSPLHF. The CDR3 coding sequence is TGTGCCAGCAGTTACAGGGGCGATTCACCCCTCCACTTT.

J is TRBJ2-3 and V is TRBV5-8, with D uncertain. CDR3 length equals 16 residues. Between the trimmed V and J ends, which lost 0 bases and 0 bases, there was a span of 11 bases. Germline V gene lookup returns CDR1 SGHTS and CDR2 YDEGEE. The CDR3 DNA reads TGTGCCAGCAGCTTGGATCACAGTCTAAGCACAGATACGCAGTATTTT. It specifies CASSLDHSLSTDTQYF.

CDR3 nucleotides: TGTGCCAGCAGCTTGGCCGGCGGCGGAAACACCATATATTTT. Its translation is CASSLAGGGNTIYF. The V and J genes are TRBV5-4 and TRBJ1-3; D is undetermined. The V end lost 0 bases, the J end lost 4 bases, and 8 bases lay between the germline ends. Germline V gene sequence: CDR1 SGHNT, CDR2 YYREEE (reference sequence). The CDR3 extends over 14 amino acids. The complete variable domain, with remaining parts taken from reference TRBV5-4 and TRBJ1-3, reads ETGVTQSPTHLIKTRGQQVTLRCSSQSGHNTVSWYQQALGQGPQFIFQYYREEENGRGNFPPRFSGLQFPNYSSELNVNALELDDSALYLCASSLAGGGNTIYFGEGSWLTVV.

The chain combines TRBV9 with TRBJ1-1; no definite D call. Germline CDR1 and CDR2: SGDLS and YYNGEE. The CDR3 contains 13 residues. The V and J ends lost 4 bases and 4 bases respectively, with 11 bases between them. The CDR3 nucleotides are TGTGCCAGCAGCTCTGATTGGGCCACTGAAGCTTTCTTT. Encoded protein: CASSSDWATEAFF. Full variable domain (remainder filled in from reference TRBV9 and TRBJ1-1): DSGVTQTPKHLITATGQRVTLRCSPRSGDLSVYWYQQSLDQGLQFLIQYYNGEERAKGNILERFSAQQFPDLHSELNLSSLELGDSALYFCASSSDWATEAFFGQGTRLTVV.

The rearrangement links TRBV28 to TRBJ1-1; D not resolved. V shed 5 bases and J shed 7 bases, with 17 bases lying between them. CDR1 MDHEN and CDR2 SYDVKM come from the germline V gene. There are 14 residues in the CDR3. The CDR3 bases are TGTGCCAGCAGTATTATAAGGCAGGCCTTTGAAGCTTTCTTT. It translates to CASSIIRQAFEAFF. Looking up the rest from reference TRBV28 and TRBJ1-1 gives the full variable domain: DVKVTQSSRYLVKRTGEKVFLECVQDMDHENMFWYRQDPGLGLRLIYFSYDVKMKEKGDIPEGYSVSREKKERFSLILESASTNQTSMYLCASSIIRQAFEAFFGQGTRLTVV.

This chain connects TRBV7-2 to TRBJ2-7, with 7 positions matching TRBD1. This CDR3 region has 15 residues. CDR1 is SGHTA and CDR2 is FQGNSA in the germline V gene. The trim removed 2 bases at V and 2 bases at J, leaving 6 bases unmatched. The CDR3 loop is CASSLIEDRPYEQYF. The DNA for the CDR3 is TGTGCCAGCAGCTTAATTGAGGACAGGCCCTACGAGCAGTACTTC.

This chain joins TRBV30 and TRBJ2-7; weak D call: TRBD2 (5 bases). V lost 4 bases and J 5 bases, leaving 15 bases between the germline ends. There are 13 residues in the CDR3. CDR1 and CDR2 (germline): GTSNPN, SVGIG (reference sequence). The CDR3 DNA reads TGTGCCTGGACGCACTACGGGGTTAACGAGCAGTACTTC. Amino acid sequence: CAWTHYGVNEQYF.

The chain uses TRBV4-2 and TRBJ1-6; D possibly corresponds to TRBD1 (5 bases). Germline V CDR1 and CDR2: LGHNA, YNFKEQ. The germline V and J ends were trimmed by 0 bases and 1 base, with 25 bases remaining between them. The CDR3 contains 22 residues. The chain's CDR3 is CASSQEEWGQDNRWSYNSPLHF. The CDR3 DNA is TGTGCCAGCAGCCAAGAAGAATGGGGCCAGGATAACCGGTGGTCCTATAATTCACCCCTCCACTTT.

The chain is built from TRBV6-5 and TRBJ1-2; a weak D match, TRBD1 (6 bases). Germline V gene data show CDR1 as MNHEY and CDR2 as SVGAGI. CDR3 length equals 16 residues. V dropped 2 bases and J dropped 4 bases, with 17 bases sitting between them. CDR3 nucleotides: TGTGCCAGCAGTTACGCGACTTTGGACAGAGTCTATGGCTACACCTTC. Translation gives CASSYATLDRVYGYTF.

For the CDR3, the DNA is TGTGCCAGCAGTAGAGACAATCAGCCCCAGCATTTT. Translating gives CASSRDNQPQHF. The gene calls are TRBV2 and TRBJ1-5; D gene uncertain. Germline loops: CDR1 SNHLY, CDR2 FYNNEI. This CDR3 has 12 residues. V lost 5 bases to trimming and J lost 3 bases, with 5 bases between them.

This chain links TRBV13 with TRBJ2-1, with D possibly TRBD2 on 6 matching bases. Looked up from germline, CDR1 is PRHDT and CDR2 is FYEKMQ (reference sequence). This CDR3 contains 14 residues. V was shortened by 10 bases and J by 6 bases, with 19 bases between the two germline ends. The CDR3 protein is CATLTGLTRNEQFF. CDR3 bases: TGTGCCACACTAACGGGACTCACTCGCAATGAGCAGTTCTTC.

V gene TRBV11-2 combines with J gene TRBJ1-6; 7 positions agree with TRBD1. The CDR3 runs to 15 residues. The V gene's germline CDR1 is SGHAT and CDR2 FQNNGV. Unmatched junction bases numbered 7, after V lost 1 base and J lost 10 bases. The CDR3 sequence: CASSLAQGIWSPLHF. In DNA form, the CDR3 reads TGTGCCAGCAGCTTAGCACAGGGGATCTGGTCACCCCTCCACTTT. Full variable domain (outside the CDR3, taken from reference TRBV11-2 and TRBJ1-6): EAGVAQSPRYKIIEKRQSVAFWCNPISGHATLYWYQQILGQGPKLLIQFQNNGVVDDSQLPKDRFSAERLKGVDSTLKIQPAKLEDSAVYLCASSLAQGIWSPLHFGNGTRLTVT.

This clone was picked up one time. The gene calls are TRBV7-3 and TRBJ2-3; TRBD2 matches 8 bases. This CDR3 is 15 amino acids long. J was trimmed by 2 bases and V by 2 bases; bases with no gene match: 3. CDR1 is SGHTA, CDR2 FQGTGA, per germline. This CDR3 reads CASSLAGGHTDTQYF. CDR3 nucleotides: TGTGCCAGCAGCTTAGCGGGGGGCCACACAGATACGCAGTATTTT.

The chain is built from TRBV19 and TRBJ2-7; D may be TRBD2 (5 bases). The V and J ends lost 3 bases and 3 bases respectively, with 18 bases between them. Germline CDR1 is LNHDA and CDR2 is SQIVND (reference sequence). This CDR3 has 16 residues. The chain's CDR3 is CASSITRSGKDYEQYF. CDR3 DNA: TGTGCCAGTAGTATTACCCGCTCGGGAAAGGACTACGAGCAGTACTTC.

This clone was recorded only once. J is TRBJ2-5 and V is TRBV10-3; 7 bases line up with TRBD2. V shed 7 bases and J 2 bases; nucleotides not matched to a gene: 1. The CDR3 has 12 residues. Germline V gene data show CDR1 as ENHRY and CDR2 as SYGVKD. For the CDR3, the DNA is TGTGCCATCAAGGGACTACAAGAGACCCAGTACTTC. Its protein product is CAIKGLQETQYF.

The chain uses TRBV15 and TRBJ1-5, with unresolved D. Germline CDR1 reads LNHNV; CDR2 reads YYDKDF (reference sequence). This CDR3 comprises 13 residues. Trimming left V 0 bases short and J 9 bases short, with 9 bases between. CDR3: CATSRDERRPQHF. The CDR3 DNA follows: TGTGCCACCAGCAGAGACGAGAGGCGGCCCCAGCATTTT. Based on the CDR3 plus reference TRBV15 and TRBJ1-5, the full variable domain is DAMVIQNPRYQVTQFGKPVTLSCSQTLNHNVMYWYQQKSSQAPKLLFHYYDKDFNNEADTPDNFQSRRPNTSFCFLDIRSPGLGDTAMYLCATSRDERRPQHFGDGTRLSIL.

The chain recombines TRBV29-1 with TRBJ2-7; 10 bases map to TRBD2. The CDR3 is made up of 15 amino acids. The V gene end was trimmed by 2 bases and the J gene end by 6 bases; junction bases not matched to a gene: 10. CDR1 is SQVTM, CDR2 ANQGSEA, per germline. CDR3 in DNA: TGCAGCGTTGAAAGGCTAGCGGGGGCCCAACTCGAGCAGTACTTC. This sequence encodes CSVERLAGAQLEQYF.

This clone was recorded only once. This rearrangement joins TRBV7-9 to TRBJ2-1; D might be TRBD1 (6 bases). CDR1 and CDR2 from the germline V gene are SEHNR and FQNEAQ (reference sequence). Trimming cost V 3 bases and J 4 bases, with 7 bases left between them. The CDR3 length is 13 residues. CDR3 residues: CASSFGQYNEQFF. Here the CDR3 DNA reads TGTGCCAGCAGCTTTGGACAGTACAATGAGCAGTTCTTC.

This clone was seen only once. The chain has TRBV6-1 and TRBJ1-5; no firm D call. The CDR3 extends over 18 amino acids. With 2 bases removed from V and 1 base from J, the gap between germline ends came to 18 bases. CDR1 is MNHNS and CDR2 is SASEGT in the germline V gene. CDR3 nucleotides: TGTGCCAGCAGTGAATTGGATTCGACTCTGCTGAGCAATCAGCCCCAGCATTTT. This sequence encodes CASSELDSTLLSNQPQHF.

This chain connects TRBV30 to TRBJ1-6; the D is unclear. The CDR3 loop spans 17 amino acids. V lost 5 bases to trimming and J lost 9 bases, with 26 bases between them. Germline values: CDR1 GTSNPN, CDR2 SVGIG (reference sequence). Here the CDR3 reads CAWGRPLGPRSGSPLHF. The CDR3 coding sequence is TGTGCCTGGGGTCGCCCCCTGGGTCCCCGAAGCGGTTCACCCCTCCACTTT. The full variable domain, its missing parts supplied by reference TRBV30 and TRBJ1-6, is SQTIHQWPATLVQPVGSPLSLECTVEGTSNPNLYWYRQAAGRGLQLLFYSVGIGQISSEVPQNLSASRPQDRQFILSSKKLLLSDSGFYLCAWGRPLGPRSGSPLHFGNGTRLTVT.

This clone came up once. The rearrangement links TRBV7-8 to TRBJ2-7; TRBD2 matches 7 bases. CDR3 length: 15 residues. Trimming cost V 2 bases and J 2 bases; bases outside gene matches: 6. Germline V gene sequence: CDR1 SGHVS, CDR2 FQNEAQ. The chain's CDR3 is CASSLPPGGAYEQYF. As DNA, the CDR3 is TGTGCCAGCAGCTTACCGCCGGGAGGCGCCTACGAGCAGTACTTC.